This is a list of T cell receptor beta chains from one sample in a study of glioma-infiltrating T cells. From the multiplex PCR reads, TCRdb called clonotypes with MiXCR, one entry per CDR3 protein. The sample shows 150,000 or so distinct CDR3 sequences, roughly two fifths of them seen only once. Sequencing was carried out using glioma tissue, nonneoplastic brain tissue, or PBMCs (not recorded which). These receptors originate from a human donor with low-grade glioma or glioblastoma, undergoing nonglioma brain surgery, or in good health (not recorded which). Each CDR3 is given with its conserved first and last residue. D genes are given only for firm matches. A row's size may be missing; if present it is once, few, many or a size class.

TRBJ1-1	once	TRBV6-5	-	CASGYGGPMNTEAFF	TGTGCCAGCGGTTACGGAGGACCCATGAACACTGAAGCTTTCTTT
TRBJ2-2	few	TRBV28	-	CASSSRETNTGELFF	TGTGCCAGCAGTTCGAGGGAGACGAACACCGGGGAGCTGTTTTTT
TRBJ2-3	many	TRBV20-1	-	CSAPPRQVGDTQYF	TGCAGTGCTCCTCCGAGACAGGTGGGAGATACGCAGTATTTT
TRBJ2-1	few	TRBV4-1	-	CASSQMSGHYNEQFF	TGCGCCAGCAGCCAGATGAGCGGACATTACAATGAGCAGTTCTTC
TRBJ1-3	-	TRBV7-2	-	CASGSLVGNTIYF	TGTGCCAGCGGATCCCTTGTTGGAAACACCATATATTTT
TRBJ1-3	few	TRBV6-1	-	CASSPLRGTGNTIYF	TGTGCCAGCAGCCCACTCAGGGGAACTGGAAACACCATATATTTT
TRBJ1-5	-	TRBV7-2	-	CASSLDFGGYQPQHF	TGTGCCAGCAGCTTAGATTTCGGAGGGTACCAGCCCCAGCATTTT
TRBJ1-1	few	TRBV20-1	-	CSAQMNTEAFF	TGCAGTGCTCAGATGAACACTGAAGCTTTCTTT
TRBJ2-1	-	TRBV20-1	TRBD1	CSERDRVGNEQFF	TGCAGTGAAAGAGACAGGGTCGGCAATGAGCAGTTCTTC
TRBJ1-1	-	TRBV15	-	CATSRVTGNTEAFF	TGTGCCACCAGCAGAGTAACGGGGAACACTGAAGCTTTCTTT
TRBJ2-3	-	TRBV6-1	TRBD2	CASSSPWEGLSTDTQYF	TGTGCCAGCAGCTCCCCTTGGGAGGGACTTAGCACAGATACGCAGTATTTT
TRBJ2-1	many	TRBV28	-	CASSLREQQYNEQFF	TGTGCCAGCAGTTTAAGGGAACAGCAATACAATGAGCAGTTCTTC
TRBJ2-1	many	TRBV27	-	CASSFRTNQLVQFF	TGTGCCAGCAGTTTCCGAACAAACCAACTAGTGCAGTTCTTC
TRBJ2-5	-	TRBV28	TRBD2	CASSLAGAVRRETQYF	TGTGCCAGCAGTCTAGCGGGAGCGGTACGTAGAGAGACCCAGTACTTC
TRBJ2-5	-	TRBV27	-	CASSFGRLQETQYF	TGTGCCAGCAGTTTTGGACGACTACAAGAGACCCAGTACTTC
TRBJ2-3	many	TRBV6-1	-	CASTYQGTQYF	TGTGCCAGCACCTATCAGGGTACGCAGTATTTT
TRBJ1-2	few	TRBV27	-	CASSTPSEETYGYTF	TGTGCCAGCAGTACGCCCTCGGAGGAGACCTATGGCTACACCTTC
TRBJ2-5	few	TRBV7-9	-	CASSLATGPQYQETQYF	TGTGCCAGCAGCTTAGCCACAGGTCCCCAATACCAAGAGACCCAGTACTTC
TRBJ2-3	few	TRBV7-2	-	CASGGARTDTQYF	TGTGCCAGCGGGGGGGCCCGCACAGATACGCAGTATTTT
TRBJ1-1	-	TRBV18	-	CASSPPAGGGTEAFF	TGTGCCAGCTCACCCCCCGCGGGAGGTGGCACTGAAGCTTTCTTT
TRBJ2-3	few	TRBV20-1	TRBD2	CSASQLAGVTDTQYF	TGCAGTGCTTCCCAGCTAGCGGGAGTAACAGATACGCAGTATTTT
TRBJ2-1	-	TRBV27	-	CASSLSIGGLPRGNEQFF	TGTGCCAGCAGTTTATCTATCGGGGGGCTACCACGAGGCAATGAGCAGTTCTTC
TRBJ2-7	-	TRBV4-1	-	CASSQEPYYEQYF	TGCGCCAGCAGCCAAGAGCCTTACTACGAGCAGTACTTC
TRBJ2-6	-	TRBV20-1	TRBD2	CSAREIGAGGVSGANVLTF	TGCAGTGCTAGAGAAATAGGAGCGGGAGGAGTCTCTGGGGCCAACGTCCTGACTTTC
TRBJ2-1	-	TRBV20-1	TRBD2	CSNLGTSGGNEQFF	TGCAGTAACCTTGGAACTAGCGGGGGCAATGAGCAGTTCTTC
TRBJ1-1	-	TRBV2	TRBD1	CASKGQANTEAFF	TGTGCCAGCAAGGGACAGGCGAACACTGAAGCTTTCTTT
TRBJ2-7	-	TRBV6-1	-	CASNLGGQRRQYF	TGTGCCAGCAATCTAGGGGGTCAGAGACGGCAGTACTTC
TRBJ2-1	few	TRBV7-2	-	CASSLGPGHEQFF	TGTGCCAGCAGCTTAGGGCCTGGTCATGAGCAGTTCTTC
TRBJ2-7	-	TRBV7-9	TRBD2	CASSQSGSPNEQYF	TGTGCCAGCAGCCAGAGCGGGAGTCCTAACGAGCAGTACTTC
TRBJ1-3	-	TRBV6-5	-	CASRKERGDTIYF	TGTGCCAGCAGGAAGGAAAGGGGGGACACCATATATTTT
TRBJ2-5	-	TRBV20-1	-	CSARIGGLGETQYF	TGCAGTGCTAGAATAGGGGGGCTGGGGGAGACCCAGTACTTC
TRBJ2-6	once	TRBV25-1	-	CASSPSLVQANSGANVLTF	TGTGCCAGCAGTCCCTCCCTGGTGCAGGCGAACTCTGGGGCCAACGTCCTGACTTTC
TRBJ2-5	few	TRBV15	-	CATSRDFGGREETQYF	TGTGCCACCAGCAGGGACTTCGGAGGCAGGGAAGAGACCCAGTACTTC
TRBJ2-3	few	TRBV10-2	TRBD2	CASGNGGALRDTQYF	TGCGCCAGCGGGAACGGGGGGGCCTTGAGAGATACGCAGTATTTT
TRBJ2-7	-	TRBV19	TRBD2	CASTGTSGASYEQYF	TGTGCCAGTACCGGGACTAGCGGGGCCTCCTACGAGCAGTACTTC
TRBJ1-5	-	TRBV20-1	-	CSARVDHYSNQPQHF	TGCAGTGCTAGAGTGGACCATTATAGCAATCAGCCGCAGCATTTT
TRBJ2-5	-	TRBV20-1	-	CSAAPLTGQETQYF	TGCAGTGCTGCCCCACTCACAGGCCAAGAGACCCAGTACTTC
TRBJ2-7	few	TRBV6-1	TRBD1	CASSFIQGWEQYF	TGTGCCAGCAGTTTTATACAGGGGTGGGAGCAGTACTTC
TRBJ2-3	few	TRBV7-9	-	CASSPPRPTDTQYF	TGTGCCAGCAGCCCGCCGCGACCCACAGATACGCAGTATTTT
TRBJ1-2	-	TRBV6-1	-	CASSSPQGHGYTF	TGTGCCAGCAGCTCGCCCCAGGGACATGGCTACACCTTC
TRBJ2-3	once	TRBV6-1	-	CASSEGGQYTQYF	TGTGCCAGCAGTGAGGGGGGGCAGTATACGCAGTATTTT
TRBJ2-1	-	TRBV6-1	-	CASSNGQRQFF	TGTGCCAGCAGTAATGGACAGCGGCAGTTCTTC
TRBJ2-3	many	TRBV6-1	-	CASSLANTDTQYF	TGTGCCAGCAGTCTAGCTAACACAGATACGCAGTATTTT
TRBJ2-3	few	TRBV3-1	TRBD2	CASSQGGGGETDTQYF	TGTGCCAGCAGCCAAGGGGGCGGGGGGGAGACAGATACGCAGTATTTT
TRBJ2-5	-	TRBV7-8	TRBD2	CASNSGSYGTQYF	TGTGCCAGTAACAGCGGGAGTTATGGGACCCAGTACTTC
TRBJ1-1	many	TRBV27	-	CASSRSMNTEAFF	TGTGCCAGCAGTCGTTCCATGAACACTGAAGCTTTCTTT
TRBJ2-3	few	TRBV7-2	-	CASSFLQSDTQYF	TGTGCCAGCAGCTTTCTCCAATCAGATACGCAGTATTTT
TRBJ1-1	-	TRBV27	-	CASSFYRGLNTEAFF	TGTGCCAGCAGTTTTTACCGGGGGTTGAACACTGAAGCTTTCTTT
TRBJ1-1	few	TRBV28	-	CASSLVSQLGGAFF	TGTGCCAGCAGTTTAGTCAGCCAGTTAGGGGGAGCTTTCTTT